One and the same sample provided the 28 T cell receptor beta chains below, sequenced in a study of read filtering for tumor transcriptome and immune sequencing. The library was built from roughly 400 ng RNA with molecular barcoded adaptors for alpha/delta and beta/gamma chains. TCRdb recomputed calls from the reads with MiXCR, one row per CDR3 protein. The sample shows 120,000 or so distinct CDR3 sequences, around 13% of them seen only once. Sequencing used a population of CD138-negative cells sorted from bone marrow. These receptors all stem from a donor aged 40 or older with multiple myeloma.

As regards this clonotype: Since a much larger clone is just one base distant, this may be a read error. The CDR3 region is CASSWETEETQHF. DNA of the CDR3: TGCGCCAGCAGTTGGGAGACAGAAGAGACCCAGCACTTC. The chain carries TRBV4-1 and TRBJ2-5, with D perhaps matching TRBD1 or TRBD2 (5 bases each). The length of the CDR3 is 13 residues. CDR1 is MGHRA and CDR2 is YSYEKL in the germline V gene.

This clonotype was counted many times. J is TRBJ2-5 and V is TRBV5-1; D unclear. Germline V gene data show CDR1 as SGHRS and CDR2 as YFSETQ. Trimming stripped 6 bases from V and 2 bases from J, with 14 bases between. CDR3 length equals 14 residues. The CDR3 DNA reads TGCGCCAGCACCCCCTTTGACCCACAAGAGACCCAGTACTTC. It codes for CASTPFDPQETQYF.

Note on this clonotype: This sequence may be a read error, since a much larger clone differs from it by one base. This chain uses TRBV6-5 with TRBJ2-7, with D possibly called TRBD1 or TRBD2 (5 bases each). The CDR3 is made up of 15 amino acids. Germline V gene sequence: CDR1 MNHEY, CDR2 SVGAGI. For the CDR3, the DNA is TGTGCCAGCAGTTATCTCCGGGACGGATCCTACGAGCTGTACTTC. This codes for CASSYLRDGSYELYF.

This clonotype showed up many times. The chain recombines TRBV19 with TRBJ2-4; D is possibly TRBD1 (5 bases). Germline loops: CDR1 LNHDA, CDR2 SQIVND (reference sequence). V dropped 4 bases and J dropped 7 bases, with 20 bases sitting between them. CDR3 length: 16 amino acids. The CDR3 coding sequence is TGTGCCAGTAGTACCTCCCCTGGACAAGGAAGGAACATTCAGTACTTC. Its protein is CASSTSPGQGRNIQYF.

Of note for this clonotype: A read error may be the cause here, since a much bigger clone is one base away. The J gene is TRBJ2-3, the V gene TRBV29-1; D unresolved. V shed 0 bases and J shed 3 bases, with 7 bases lying between them. This CDR3 region has 13 residues. Germline V gives CDR1 SQVTM, CDR2 ANQGSEA. The CDR3 reads CSVEDYETDTQYF. The DNA for the CDR3 is TGCAGCGTTGAAGACTACGAAACAGATACGCAGTATTTT.

V and J are TRBV15 and TRBJ2-5; D unresolved. The V end was cut by 4 bases, the J end by 2 bases, with 8 bases between. This CDR3 comprises 13 residues. The germline CDR1 and CDR2 sequences are LNHNV and YYDKDF (reference sequence). The CDR3 DNA is TGTGCCACCAGCACCTATCGTCAAGAGACCCAGTACTTC. Translation gives CATSTYRQETQYF.

This clonotype was detected ten times or more. This chain uses TRBV3-2 with TRBJ2-5; the D call in the table, TRBD1, was not verified against the DNA. TRBV3-2 counts as a pseudogene. This CDR3 is built from 16 residues. This CDR3 reads CASSQGSGGSGETQYF. CDR3 nucleotide sequence: TGTGCCAGCAGCCAAGGGTCTGGGGGGTCCGGAGAGACCCAGTACTTC.

This clonotype was recorded many times. The J gene is TRBJ1-2, the V gene TRBV20-1; 7 bases match TRBD1. Germline V CDR1 and CDR2: DFQATT, SNEGSKA (reference sequence). This CDR3 comprises 15 residues. The trim removed 0 bases at V and 3 bases at J, leaving 7 bases unmatched. The DNA for the CDR3 is TGCAGTGCTAGAGATCGGTCCCAGGGGGACTATGGCTACACCTTC. Protein product: CSARDRSQGDYGYTF.

In this sample, this clonotype turned up many times. The chain carries TRBV6-5 and TRBJ2-1, with TRBD1 matching 7 bases. Germline CDR1 and CDR2: MNHEY and SVGAGI. CDR3 length equals 15 residues. The trim removed 7 bases at V and 5 bases at J, leaving 11 bases unmatched. CDR3 nucleotides: TGTGCCAGCATACTGACCCGCGGACAGGACAATGAGCAGTTCTTC. Protein: CASILTRGQDNEQFF.

This clonotype appeared many times. The chain is built from TRBV29-1 and TRBJ1-1; D may be TRBD1 (5 bases). The V gene lost 1 base and the J gene lost 3 bases, with 6 bases spanning the gap. This CDR3 spans 12 amino acids. The germline V gene has CDR1 SQVTM and CDR2 ANQGSEA. CDR3 loop: CSVEGQYTEAFF. The CDR3 nucleotides are TGCAGCGTTGAAGGACAGTACACTGAAGCTTTCTTT.

This clonotype has at least ten counts. The V call is TRBV11-3, the J call TRBJ2-7, with 8 bases identical to TRBD2. Unmatched junction bases numbered 2, after V lost 1 base and J lost 6 bases. Germline values: CDR1 SGHNT, CDR2 YENEEA. The CDR3 extends over 13 amino acids. CDR3 loop: CASSLGAGVEQYF. The CDR3, as DNA: TGTGCCAGCAGCTTAGGAGCGGGAGTCGAGCAGTACTTC.

This clonotype was seen many times. The gene calls are TRBV5-1 and TRBJ1-2; D remains unclear. With 0 bases removed from V and 1 base from J, the gap between germline ends came to 4 bases. Germline CDR1 SGHRS, CDR2 YFSETQ. The CDR3 has 13 residues. CDR3 protein: CASSLDVNYGYTF. In nucleotides, the CDR3 is TGCGCCAGCAGCTTGGACGTTAACTATGGCTACACCTTC.

This clonotype appeared many times. The V gene is TRBV7-9, the J gene TRBJ2-5; D might be TRBD2 (7 bases). The V gene lost 5 bases and the J gene lost 3 bases, with 16 bases spanning the gap. Germline V gene lookup returns CDR1 SEHNR and CDR2 FQNEAQ (reference sequence). The length of the CDR3 is 15 residues. Here the CDR3 reads CASSPRRGPEETQYF. CDR3 DNA sequence: TGTGCCAGCAGCCCCCGGCGGGGGCCCGAAGAGACCCAGTACTTC.

This clonotype appeared many times. The genes are TRBV12-3 or TRBV12-4 and TRBJ1-4, with 7 bases that match TRBD1. This CDR3 has 16 residues. Trimming removed 4 bases from V and 8 bases from J; junction bases left unmatched: 13. CDR3 residues: CASSSELTGIVEKLFF. Written as DNA, the CDR3 is TGTGCCAGCAGTTCAGAATTGACAGGGATAGTAGAAAAACTGTTTTTT.

This clonotype was counted only a few times. This rearrangement joins TRBV7-3 to TRBJ2-2; 11 bases align to TRBD2. The CDR3 loop spans 14 amino acids. V trimming: 4 bases; J trimming: 7 bases; junction bases outside the gene matches: 2. Germline CDR1 reads SGHTA; CDR2 reads FQGTGA. CDR3 sequence (DNA): TGTGCCAGCAGCTCCGGGACTAGCGGCGGGGAGCTGTTTTTT. This codes for CASSSGTSGGELFF.

At least ten counts were recorded for this clonotype. The V gene is TRBV5-6, the J gene TRBJ2-1; D may match TRBD1 or TRBD2 (5 bases each). This CDR3 region has 16 residues. V lost 6 bases and J 7 bases, leaving 23 bases between the germline ends. The germline CDR1 and CDR2 sequences are SGHDT and YYEEEE. CDR3 loop: CASTLFFGATFNEQFF. DNA for the CDR3: TGTGCCAGCACCCTATTCTTCGGGGCTACTTTTAATGAGCAGTTCTTC.

As for this clonotype: A much bigger clone sits one base away, suggesting this may be a read error. V usage is TRBV29-1 and J usage is TRBJ1-1, with 8 nucleotides matching TRBD1. Germline V gene data show CDR1 as SQVTM and CDR2 as ANQGSEA. After removal of 6 bases from V and 5 bases from J, the junction contained 17 bases not matched to a gene. CDR3 size: 16 residues. CDR3 nucleotide sequence: TGCAGCGTGCCCGGGGGGGGTGGACAGGGAGTGACTGAAGCTTTCTTT. This sequence encodes CSVPGGGGQGVTEAFF.

This clonotype occurred a few times. One end of the junction varies from germline; a read error may be responsible. This chain connects TRBV12-3 or TRBV12-4 to TRBJ1-1; maybe TRBD1 (6 bases). This CDR3 comprises 13 residues. The CDR3, as DNA: TGTGCCAGCAGCCGCCAGGGGAACACTGAAGCTGTCTTT. Translating gives CASSRQGNTEAVF.

The sample holds many counts of this clonotype. The CDR3 nucleotides read TGTGCCAGCAGTTTATCGGGGACAAGCGTGAACACTGAAGCTTTCTTT. It yields the protein CASSLSGTSVNTEAFF. This rearrangement joins TRBV27 to TRBJ1-1; D possibly corresponds to TRBD1 (6 bases). The germline CDR1 and CDR2 sequences are MNHEY and SMNVEV (reference sequence). V was clipped by 0 bases and J by 0 bases, with 11 bases between them. This CDR3 is 16 amino acids long.

Details on this clonotype: This may stem from a read error, because a much larger clone lies one nucleotide away. The V gene is TRBV6-5, the J gene TRBJ1-1; the D gene is possibly TRBD1 (6 bases). In germline, CDR1 is MNHEY, CDR2 SVGAGI. The V and J ends lost 2 bases and 4 bases respectively, with 11 bases between them. The CDR3 has 14 residues. CDR3 loop: CASSYRGTVTEAFF. In DNA, the CDR3 is TGTGCCAGCAGTTACAGGGGGACGGTCACTGAAGCTTTCTTT.

This clonotype has ten or more counts. This chain uses TRBV12-3 or TRBV12-4 with TRBJ2-5; D tentatively reads TRBD1 or TRBD2 (5 bases each). Trimming pared 5 bases from V and 1 base from J, leaving 11 bases between. The CDR3 is made up of 14 amino acids. The CDR3 DNA reads TGTGCCAGCAGTCCCGGGACCTCCCAAGAGACCCAGTACTTC. Its translation: CASSPGTSQETQYF.

This clonotype was picked up many times. The rearrangement joins TRBV7-2 to TRBJ2-7, with D possibly matching TRBD2 (6 bases). V dropped 5 bases and J dropped 3 bases, with 14 bases sitting between them. The germline CDR1 and CDR2 sequences are SGHTA and FQGNSA. This CDR3 comprises 14 residues. CDR3 in amino acids: CASSPRGTHYEQYF. CDR3 sequence (DNA): TGTGCCAGCAGCCCTCGGGGGACCCACTACGAGCAGTACTTC.

The sample holds many counts of this clonotype. This rearrangement joins TRBV5-5 to TRBJ1-1; tentatively, D is TRBD1 (5 bases). The CDR3 extends over 14 amino acids. V was trimmed by 0 bases and J by 5 bases, leaving 11 bases between them. CDR1 and CDR2 (germline): SGHKS, YYEKEE (reference sequence). The CDR3 DNA follows: TGTGCCAGCAGCTTGGAGGGGTTTGCGACTGAAGCTTTCTTT. It codes for CASSLEGFATEAFF.

In this sample, this clonotype turned up many times. V is TRBV3-1 and J is TRBJ2-2; D is unclear. V lost 4 bases, J lost 0 bases, and 3 bases lay in between. Germline assignment: CDR1 LGHDT and CDR2 YNNKEL (reference sequence). The CDR3 spans 13 residues. Written as DNA, the CDR3 is TGTGCCAGCAGCCCGCCGAACACCGGGGAGCTGTTTTTT. It translates to CASSPPNTGELFF.

This clonotype occurred a few times. Mismatch with germline at one junction end may stem from a read error. The chain joins TRBV30 to TRBJ1-2, with D tentatively TRBD1 (6 bases). This CDR3 spans 12 amino acids. The V gene's germline CDR1 is GTSNPN and CDR2 SVGIG (reference sequence). CDR3 residues: CARSRQGYGYTF. The CDR3 nucleotides are TGTGCCAGGAGTCGGCAGGGGTATGGCTACACCTTC. Based on the CDR3 plus reference TRBV30 and TRBJ1-2, the full variable domain is SQTIHQWPATLVQPVGSPLSLECTVEGTSNPNLYWYRQAAGRGLQLLFYSVGIGQISSEVPQNLSASRPQDRQFILSSKKLLLSDSGFYLCARSRQGYGYTFGSGTRLTVV.

The DNA for the CDR3 is TGTGCCAGCAGCCCCCGTTCAGCGGCCGCCGGAGATACGCAGTATTTT. Protein product: CASSPRSAAAGDTQYF. The chain is built from TRBV3-1 and TRBJ2-3, with TRBD2 as a possible D gene (5 bases). CDR3 length equals 16 residues. V dropped 4 bases and J dropped 5 bases, with 19 bases sitting between them. The germline V gene has CDR1 LGHDT and CDR2 YNNKEL (reference sequence).

This clonotype was seen at least ten times. The rearrangement joins TRBV7-3 to TRBJ2-5; 9 bases align to TRBD2. This CDR3 has 17 amino acids. CDR1 SGHTA and CDR2 FQGTGA come from the germline V gene. The ends lost 2 bases at V and 0 bases at J; junction bases unmatched: 7. The CDR3 DNA reads TGTGCCAGCAGCTTAGGGCTAGCGGGAAGGTACCAAGAGACCCAGTACTTC. This sequence encodes CASSLGLAGRYQETQYF.

As regards this clonotype: One base away lies a much larger clone, so this may be a sequencing read error. The rearrangement links TRBV7-2 to TRBJ2-3; D ambiguous. Germline V gene sequence: CDR1 SGHTA, CDR2 FQGNSA. The CDR3 contains 13 residues. The CDR3 loop reads CASSRGSTDTRYF. The DNA for the CDR3 is TGTGCCAGCAGCCGTGGTAGCACAGATACGCGGTATTTT.